The next 22 T cell receptor beta chains were all read from a single sample in a study of blood T cell repertoires in COVID-19. Sequencing was performed with immunoSEQ multiplex PCR; in TCRdb, only in-frame clones are kept and a portion is missing. The sample contains 150,000 to 200,000 clones, 65% to 80% of which appear only once. The specimen was peripheral blood. All receptors derive from a man in his fifties who had recovered from COVID-19.

This rearrangement joins TRBV19 to TRBJ2-3, with D maybe TRBD2 (5 bases). V was cut by 5 bases and J by 6 bases, with 15 bases left in between. Germline lookup yields CDR1 LNHDA and CDR2 SQIVND (reference sequence). CDR3 size: 14 residues. The CDR3 is CASSELIASDTQYF. CDR3 bases: TGTGCCAGTAGTGAGCTTATAGCGTCGGATACGCAGTATTTT.

The rearrangement links TRBV10-3 to TRBJ1-1; perhaps TRBD1 as D (5 bases). V lost 6 bases and J lost 0, with 14 bases in between. The germline gives CDR1 ENHRY, CDR2 SYGVKD. The CDR3 consists of 15 residues. In DNA form, the CDR3 reads TGTGCCATCAGGGGGCAGGGAGGTATGAACACTGAAGCTTTCTTT. Its protein product is CAIRGQGGMNTEAFF.

J is TRBJ2-7 and V is TRBV3-1 (or the pseudogene TRBV3-2); D may be TRBD1 (6 bases). This CDR3 contains 13 residues. V was clipped by 8 bases and J by 2 bases, with 13 bases between them. Per the germline V gene, CDR1 is LGHDT and CDR2 is YNNKEL (reference sequence). The CDR3 sequence is CASSAGTTYEQYF. The CDR3 DNA sequence: TGTGCCAGCTCCGCAGGGACAACCTACGAGCAGTACTTC.

V gene TRBV27 combines with J gene TRBJ2-1, with D possibly being TRBD1 (6 bases). Looked up from germline, CDR1 is MNHEY and CDR2 is SMNVEV (reference sequence). This CDR3 comprises 14 residues. V lost 5 bases and J 8 bases, leaving 16 bases between the germline ends. In nucleotides, the CDR3 is TGTGCCAGCAGTCTCAGGGGAGCCAGGGATGAGCAGTTCTTC. This codes for CASSLRGARDEQFF.

The chain links TRBV4-2 to TRBJ2-1; 7 nucleotides agree with TRBD2. The V and J ends lost 0 bases and 1 base, in that order; junction bases with no gene match: 9. CDR3 length: 18 residues. From germline, CDR1 is LGHNA and CDR2 YNFKEQ. For the CDR3, the DNA is TGTGCCAGCAGCCAAGATTATTTGGGCGGGGGTTCCTACAATGAGCAGTTCTTC. Translation: CASSQDYLGGGSYNEQFF.

The V and J genes are TRBV29-1 and TRBJ2-1; D ambiguous. With 7 bases removed from V and 4 bases from J, the gap between germline ends came to 14 bases. CDR1 is SQVTM, CDR2 ANQGSEA, per germline. The length of the CDR3 is 13 residues. CDR3 residues: CSATSTEYNEQFF. CDR3 sequence (DNA): TGCAGCGCCACCTCGACTGAGTACAATGAGCAGTTCTTC.

This chain uses TRBV11-3 with TRBJ2-5, with TRBD2 as a possible D gene (6 bases). The germline V and J ends were trimmed by 1 base and 0 bases, with 15 bases remaining between them. The CDR3 runs to 17 residues. Germline CDR1 is SGHNT and CDR2 is YENEEA. As DNA, the CDR3 is TGTGCCAGCAGCTTAGGGGCACCGGGACTGCACCAAGAGACCCAGTACTTC. Amino acids: CASSLGAPGLHQETQYF.

The chain carries TRBV28 and TRBJ2-1; 9 bases fit TRBD2. Per germline, CDR1 MDHEN and CDR2 SYDVKM. Trimming took 6 bases from V and 2 from J; bases not matched to a gene: 5. The CDR3 is made up of 15 amino acids. This CDR3 reads CASSLSGRTYNEQFF. CDR3 bases: TGTGCCAGCAGCCTTAGCGGGAGAACCTACAATGAGCAGTTCTTC. Filled out from reference TRBV28 and TRBJ2-1, the complete variable domain reads DVKVTQSSRYLVKRTGEKVFLECVQDMDHENMFWYRQDPGLGLRLIYFSYDVKMKEKGDIPEGYSVSREKKERFSLILESASTNQTSMYLCASSLSGRTYNEQFFGPGTRLTVL.

In DNA form, the CDR3 reads TGTGCCAGCAGCTTGTTACAGGACAATTCACCCCTCCACTTT. It specifies CASSLLQDNSPLHF. V gene TRBV5-4 combines with J gene TRBJ1-6; D is possibly TRBD1 (5 bases). The CDR3 extends over 14 amino acids. Trimming stripped 1 base from V and 7 bases from J, with 9 bases between. The germline gives CDR1 SGHNT, CDR2 YYREEE (reference sequence).

The V gene is TRBV24-1, the J gene TRBJ2-2; D gene unclear. The CDR3 has 12 amino acids. Germline V gene sequence: CDR1 KGHDR, CDR2 SFDVKD. Trimming took 7 bases from V and 5 from J, leaving 7 bases between them. CDR3 DNA: TGTGCCACCAGCTACGGGACCGGGGAGCTGTTTTTT. Its translation: CATSYGTGELFF.

The chain joins TRBV5-7 to TRBJ2-7, with 12 bases identical to TRBD2. TRBV5-7 has ORF status, its function being uncertain. The CDR3 extends over 18 amino acids. Unmatched junction bases numbered 14, after V lost 4 bases and J lost 3 bases. The CDR3 loop is CASSLAPPGTSGCYEQYF. CDR3 DNA: TGTGCCAGCAGCCTGGCTCCCCCCGGGACTAGCGGGTGCTACGAGCAGTACTTC.

The CDR3 DNA is TGTGCCAGCAGCTTAGGTGTGGGGCTTGGAGAAAAACTGTTTTTT. Residues: CASSLGVGLGEKLFF. V usage is TRBV7-2 and J usage is TRBJ1-4; a possible D gene is TRBD1 (5 bases). This CDR3 has 15 residues. CDR1 and CDR2 (germline): SGHTA, FQGNSA. The ends were cut back, 1 base at V and 8 bases at J, with 14 bases in the middle.

This chain links TRBV11-2 with TRBJ2-1, with 9 bases aligning to TRBD1. Germline lookup yields CDR1 SGHAT and CDR2 FQNNGV. The CDR3 runs to 18 residues. J was trimmed by 0 bases and V by 4 bases; bases with no gene match: 10. The CDR3 sequence: CASSSLSPGQGSYNEQFF. Here the CDR3 DNA reads TGTGCCAGCAGCTCGCTCTCTCCGGGACAGGGCTCCTACAATGAGCAGTTCTTC.

The CDR3 here is CASSPLPAAKEAFF. As DNA, the CDR3 is TGTGCCAGCTCACCACTCCCTGCGGCAAAGGAAGCTTTCTTT. The chain links TRBV18 to TRBJ1-1; D is uncertain. Per germline, CDR1 KGHSH and CDR2 LQKENI. This CDR3 spans 14 amino acids. V lost 1 base, J lost 8 bases, and 14 bases lay in between.

The chain combines TRBV25-1 with TRBJ2-1; D may be TRBD2 (5 bases). Trimming left V 4 bases short and J 6 bases short, with 16 bases between. This CDR3 comprises 15 residues. The germline CDR1 and CDR2 sequences are MGHDK and SYGVNS. The CDR3 loop is CASSGPGVSANEQFF. The CDR3, as DNA: TGTGCCAGCAGTGGCCCCGGGGTCTCGGCCAATGAGCAGTTCTTC.

This clone was detected only a few times. The J gene is TRBJ2-5, the V gene TRBV3-1 (or the pseudogene TRBV3-2), with 8 bases that match TRBD2. CDR1 is LGHDT, CDR2 YNNKEL, per germline (reference sequence). The CDR3 extends over 15 amino acids. Germline trimming cut 3 bases from V and 1 base from J; bases unmatched to any gene: 4. CDR3 sequence (DNA): TGTGCCAGCAGCCAGGCGCTAGCGGGCCAAGAGACCCAGTACTTC. It codes for CASSQALAGQETQYF.

The chain is built from TRBV27 and TRBJ2-5; 7 bases are a match to TRBD1. The CDR3 runs to 13 residues. Germline assignment: CDR1 MNHEY and CDR2 SMNVEV (reference sequence). Trimming removed 5 bases from V and 3 bases from J; junction bases left unmatched: 3. The CDR3 loop reads CASSTTGEETQYF. The CDR3 DNA is TGTGCCAGCAGTACAACAGGGGAAGAGACCCAGTACTTC.

The rearrangement links TRBV13 to TRBJ2-6, with 14 bases fitting TRBD2. CDR1 and CDR2 (germline): PRHDT, FYEKMQ (reference sequence). This CDR3 comprises 19 residues. The V segment lost 5 bases and the J segment 2 bases; nucleotides outside the gene matches: 8. CDR3 bases: TGTGCCAGCAGCCGCTACCGGACTAGCGGGAGGACTGGGGCCAACGTCCTGACTTTC. Its translation is CASSRYRTSGRTGANVLTF.

The chain couples TRBV30 to TRBJ1-5; D uncertain. V was shortened by 4 bases and J by 0 bases, with 7 bases between the two germline ends. Germline CDR1 is GTSNPN and CDR2 is SVGIG (reference sequence). CDR3 length: 13 residues. CDR3 protein: CAWTGNSNQPQHF. As DNA, the CDR3 is TGTGCCTGGACGGGGAATAGCAATCAGCCCCAGCATTTT.

The J gene is TRBJ1-1, the V gene TRBV27; D is unclear. Germline CDR1 and CDR2: MNHEY and SMNVEV (reference sequence). Trimming left V 5 bases short and J 6 bases short, with 19 bases between. CDR3 length equals 15 residues. CDR3 in DNA: TGTGCCAGCAGTCCCAGGACGGGATTGGGCGCTGAAGCTTTCTTT. Its translation is CASSPRTGLGAEAFF.

The chain employs TRBV13 and TRBJ2-7, with 9 bases matching TRBD2. Germline V gives CDR1 PRHDT, CDR2 FYEKMQ (reference sequence). The CDR3 length is 14 residues. Trimming cost V 3 bases and J 6 bases; bases outside gene matches: 6. The CDR3 sequence is CASSLVAGVSEQYF. Here the CDR3 DNA reads TGTGCCAGCAGCTTGGTAGCGGGAGTGAGCGAGCAGTACTTC.

This chain joins TRBV7-8 and TRBJ1-1, with a weak D call TRBD1 (5 bases). The CDR3 runs 13 residues. Per germline, CDR1 SGHVS and CDR2 FQNEAQ. V was pared by 5 bases and J by 4 bases, with 11 bases between. The chain's CDR3 is CASSRTGGTEAFF. In nucleotides, the CDR3 is TGTGCCAGCAGCCGTACGGGGGGCACTGAAGCTTTCTTT.